The entry below gives a single T cell receptor (beta chain) sequence along with its context. Its antigen is unknown. This entry comes from a study of cytomegalovirus exposure and HLA in healthy donors. General study findings and limits: The study assumed roughly uniform donor sequencing depth for presence/absence analyses. The study recorded 160 or so TCR beta chains that were cytomegalovirus-associated.

The PCR employed 60 Vbeta primers together with 13 Jbeta primers. Sequenced by immunoSEQ multiplex PCR; TCRdb stores in-frame clones only, minus some. The sample lists around 120,000 clones; around 83% were seen once. Regarding donors, all were healthy bone marrow donors. This TCR was recovered from a girl aged 2 to 9 in good health and CMV-seronegative. Specimen: PBMCs.

The chain's CDR3 is CASSNDLGQLVDAEKLFF. The CDR3 DNA follows: TGTGCCAGTAGTAACGACTTGGGACAGCTGGTAGACGCTGAAAAACTGTTTTTT. J is TRBJ1-4 and V is TRBV19, with 7 bases fitting TRBD1. Germline CDR1 reads LNHDA; CDR2 reads SQIVND (reference sequence). This CDR3 comprises 18 residues. The trim removed 4 bases at V and 7 bases at J, leaving 18 bases unmatched.